This TCR beta chain was identified during a study of T cell responses to AZD1222 COVID-19 vaccine. Study results and caveats: Among the donors, most were white British and more were female, and clonal diversity was possibly underestimated. Regions 160-218 and 743-854 held dominance among vaccine-associated CD4 TCRs, which spanned spike. Seropositive status at baseline applied to only a handful of AZD1222 recipients.

TCRdb's copy holds only in-frame clones and misses some; the assay was immunoSEQ multiplex PCR. The sample contains 50,000 to 65,000 clones, 80% to 90% of which appear only once. A word on this clone: As yet, its antigen is unknown.

Trimming removed 7 bases from V and 8 bases from J, with 18 bases in between. The CDR3 is 14 residues long. Germline V gene data show CDR1 as MDHEN and CDR2 as SYDVKM. Pooling covered second doses at about 4 or about 12 weeks. The V call is TRBV28, the J call TRBJ2-1; D tentatively reads TRBD1 or TRBD2 (6 bases each). This material consisted of peripheral blood, taken 28 days after the second AZD1222 dose. This receptor was obtained from an adult who received the AZD1222 COVID-19 vaccine. Here the CDR3 reads CASTNSWGAHEQFF. For the CDR3, the DNA is TGTGCCAGCACCAATAGCTGGGGGGCCCATGAGCAGTTCTTC.